This T cell receptor (beta chain) was identified during a study of blood T cells in healthy people across ages. A sample-barcoded 5' primer and a J-beta primer mix were used in a second PCR of roughly 7 to 11 cycles. TCRdb re-derived calls from the 5' RACE reads in MiXCR, one entry per CDR3 protein. This table holds 800,000 to 1,000,000 distinct CDR3 sequences, approximately 49% found once. General observations from the study: Age brought a roughly linear fall in TCR beta diversity measured per million T cells. Donor CMV status was unknown, possibly confounding expanded clonotype changes.

Germline V lookup: CDR1 SGDLS, CDR2 YYNGEE. The CDR3 is 15 residues long. To note about this clonotype: The antigen remains undetermined. An end of the junction does not agree with germline; a read error may underlie this.

The sequenced sample consisted of blood. The V gene is TRBV9, the J gene TRBJ2-2, with a possible D match to TRBD2 (6 bases). The sequence derives from a man aged 25-45 years in good health. DNA of the CDR3: TGCGCCAGCAGCGTTGGCGGGGCGAACACCGGGGAGCTGTTTTTT. It is translated as CASSVGGANTGELFF.